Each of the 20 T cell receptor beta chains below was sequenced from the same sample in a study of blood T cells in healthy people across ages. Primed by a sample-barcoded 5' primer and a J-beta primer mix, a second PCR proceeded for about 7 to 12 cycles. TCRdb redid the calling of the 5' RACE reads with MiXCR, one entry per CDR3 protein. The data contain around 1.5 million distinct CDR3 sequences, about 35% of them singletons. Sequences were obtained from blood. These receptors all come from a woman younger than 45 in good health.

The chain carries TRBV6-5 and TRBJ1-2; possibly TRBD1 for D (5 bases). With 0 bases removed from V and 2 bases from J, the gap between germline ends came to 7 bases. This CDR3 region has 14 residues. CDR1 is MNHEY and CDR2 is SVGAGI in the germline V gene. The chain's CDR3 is CASSYSGLNYGYTF. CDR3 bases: TGTGCCAGCAGTTACTCGGGGCTAAACTATGGCTACACCTTC.

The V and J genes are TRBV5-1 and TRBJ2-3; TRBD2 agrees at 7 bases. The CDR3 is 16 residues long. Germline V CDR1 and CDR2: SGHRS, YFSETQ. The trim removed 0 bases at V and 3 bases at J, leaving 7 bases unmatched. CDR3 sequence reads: CASSLAAGVGTDTQYF. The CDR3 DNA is TGCGCCAGCAGCTTGGCCGCGGGGGTCGGAACAGATACGCAGTATTTT.

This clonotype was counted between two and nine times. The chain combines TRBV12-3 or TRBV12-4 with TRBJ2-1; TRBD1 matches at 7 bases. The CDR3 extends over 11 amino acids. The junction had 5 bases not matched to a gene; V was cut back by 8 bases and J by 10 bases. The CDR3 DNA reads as TGTGCCAGCGGTCGGACAGGCGAGCAGTTCTTC. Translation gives CASGRTGEQFF.

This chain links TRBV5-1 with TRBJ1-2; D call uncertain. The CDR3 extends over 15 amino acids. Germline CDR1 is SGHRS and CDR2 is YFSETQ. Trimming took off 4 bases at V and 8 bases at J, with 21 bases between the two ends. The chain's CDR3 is CASSPEGGEYGGYTF. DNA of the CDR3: TGCGCCAGCAGCCCGGAGGGTGGGGAATATGGAGGCTACACCTTC.

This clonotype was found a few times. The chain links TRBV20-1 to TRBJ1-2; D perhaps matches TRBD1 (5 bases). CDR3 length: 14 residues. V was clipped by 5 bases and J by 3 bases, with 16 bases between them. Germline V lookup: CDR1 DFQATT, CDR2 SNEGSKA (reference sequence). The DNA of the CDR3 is TGCAGTGCTTTCCACCGGGACTTTGACTATGGCTACACCTTC. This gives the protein CSAFHRDFDYGYTF.

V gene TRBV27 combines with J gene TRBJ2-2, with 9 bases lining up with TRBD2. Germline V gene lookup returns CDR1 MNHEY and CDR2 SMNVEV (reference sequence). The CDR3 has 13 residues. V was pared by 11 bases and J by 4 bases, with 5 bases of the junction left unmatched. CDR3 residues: CAAGGRGTGELFF. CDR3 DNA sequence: TGTGCCGCGGGGGGGCGAGGCACCGGGGAGCTGTTTTTT.

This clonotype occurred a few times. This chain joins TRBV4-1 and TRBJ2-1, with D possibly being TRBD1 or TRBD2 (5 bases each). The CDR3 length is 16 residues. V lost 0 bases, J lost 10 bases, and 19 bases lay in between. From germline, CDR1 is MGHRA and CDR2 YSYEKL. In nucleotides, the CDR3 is TGCGCCAGCAGCCAAGAAGTTACTGCGCGTTGGGGGGAGCAGTTCTTC. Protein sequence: CASSQEVTARWGEQFF.

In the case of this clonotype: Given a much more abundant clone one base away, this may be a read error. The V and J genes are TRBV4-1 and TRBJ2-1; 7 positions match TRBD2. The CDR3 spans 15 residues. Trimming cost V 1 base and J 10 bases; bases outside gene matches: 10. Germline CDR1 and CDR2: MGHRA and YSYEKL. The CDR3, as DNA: TGCGCCAGCAGCCAAGGTCCGCTGGGGGGGAACGAGCAGTTCTTC. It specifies CASSQGPLGGNEQFF.

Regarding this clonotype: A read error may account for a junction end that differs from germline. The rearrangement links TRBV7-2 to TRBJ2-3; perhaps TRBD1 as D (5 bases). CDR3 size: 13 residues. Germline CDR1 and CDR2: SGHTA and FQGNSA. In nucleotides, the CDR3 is TGTGCCAGCAGCTCCCAGGGCACAGATACGCGGTATTTT. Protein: CASSSQGTDTRYF.

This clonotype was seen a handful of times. CDR3 protein: CASSPRGDRGGSEQYF. CDR3 in DNA: TGTGCCAGCAGCCCCAGGGGGGACAGGGGGGGTTCCGAGCAGTACTTC. J is TRBJ2-7 and V is TRBV6-6; TRBD1 aligns across 11 bases. V trimming: 6 bases; J trimming: 6 bases; junction bases outside the gene matches: 13. CDR3 size: 16 residues. Germline V CDR1 and CDR2: MNHNY, SVGAGI (reference sequence).

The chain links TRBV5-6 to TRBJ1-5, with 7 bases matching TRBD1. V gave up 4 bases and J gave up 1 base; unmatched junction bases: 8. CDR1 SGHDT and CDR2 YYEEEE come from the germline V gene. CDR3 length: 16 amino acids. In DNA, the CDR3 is TGTGCCAGCAGCAACCAGGGGGGAGGGAGCAATCAGCCCCAGCATTTT. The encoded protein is CASSNQGGGSNQPQHF.

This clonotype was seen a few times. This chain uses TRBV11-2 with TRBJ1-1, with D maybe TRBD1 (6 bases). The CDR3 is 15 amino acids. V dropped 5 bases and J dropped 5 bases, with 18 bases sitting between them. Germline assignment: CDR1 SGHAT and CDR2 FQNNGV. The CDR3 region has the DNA TGTGCCAGCAGCCTCCCCAAAGGGGGGCAAACTGAAGCTTTCTTT. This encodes CASSLPKGGQTEAFF.

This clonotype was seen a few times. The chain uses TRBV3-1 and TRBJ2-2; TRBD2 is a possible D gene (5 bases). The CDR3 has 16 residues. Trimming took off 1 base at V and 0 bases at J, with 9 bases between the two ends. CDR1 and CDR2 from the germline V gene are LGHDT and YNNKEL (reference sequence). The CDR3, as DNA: TGTGCCAGCAGCCAAGTTATGGGAGCGAACACCGGGGAGCTGTTTTTT. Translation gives CASSQVMGANTGELFF.

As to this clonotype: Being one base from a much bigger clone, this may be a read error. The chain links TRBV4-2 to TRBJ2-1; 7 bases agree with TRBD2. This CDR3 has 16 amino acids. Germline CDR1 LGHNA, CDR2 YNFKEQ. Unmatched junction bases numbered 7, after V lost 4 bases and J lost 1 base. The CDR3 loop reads CASSPYGGSSYNEQFF. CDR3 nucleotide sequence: TGTGCCAGCAGCCCCTATGGCGGGAGTTCCTACAATGAGCAGTTCTTC.

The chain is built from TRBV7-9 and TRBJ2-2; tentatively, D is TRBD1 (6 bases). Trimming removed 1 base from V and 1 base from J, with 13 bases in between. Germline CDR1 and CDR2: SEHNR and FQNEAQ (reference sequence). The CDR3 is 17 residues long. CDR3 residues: CASSLVSGARNTGELFF. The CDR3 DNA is TGTGCCAGCAGCTTAGTCTCAGGGGCACGGAACACCGGGGAGCTGTTTTTT.

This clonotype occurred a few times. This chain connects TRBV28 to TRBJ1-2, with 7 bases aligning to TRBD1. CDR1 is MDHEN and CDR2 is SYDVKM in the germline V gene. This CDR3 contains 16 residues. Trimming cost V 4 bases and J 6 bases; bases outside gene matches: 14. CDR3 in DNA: TGTGCCAGCAGTTCCCTACCGGGACAGAGGGAGGATGGCTACACCTTC. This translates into CASSSLPGQREDGYTF.

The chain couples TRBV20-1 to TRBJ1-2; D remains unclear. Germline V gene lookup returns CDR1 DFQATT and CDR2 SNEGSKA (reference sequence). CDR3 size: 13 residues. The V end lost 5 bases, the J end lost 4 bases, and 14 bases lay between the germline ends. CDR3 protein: CSAHPGKSYGYTF. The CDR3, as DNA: TGCAGTGCTCATCCAGGAAAGTCCTATGGCTACACCTTC.

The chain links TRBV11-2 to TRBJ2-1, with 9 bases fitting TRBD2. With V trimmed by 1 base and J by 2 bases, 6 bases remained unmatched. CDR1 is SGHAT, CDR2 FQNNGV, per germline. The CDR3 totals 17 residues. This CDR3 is CASSLVGTSLPYNEQFF. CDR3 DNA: TGTGCCAGCAGCTTAGTAGGGACTAGCCTTCCCTACAATGAGCAGTTCTTC.

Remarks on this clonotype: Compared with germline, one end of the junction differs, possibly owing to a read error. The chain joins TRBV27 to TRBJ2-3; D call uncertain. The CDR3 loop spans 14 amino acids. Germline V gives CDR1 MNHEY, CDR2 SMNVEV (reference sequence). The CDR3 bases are TGTACCAGCAGTTTGCTTGGAGCGACAGATACGCAGTATTTT. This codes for CTSSLLGATDTQYF.

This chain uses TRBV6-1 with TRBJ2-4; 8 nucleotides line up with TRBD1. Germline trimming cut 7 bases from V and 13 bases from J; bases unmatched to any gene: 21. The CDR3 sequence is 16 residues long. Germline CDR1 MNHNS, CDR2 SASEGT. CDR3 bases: TGTGCCAGCACTTTAGAGAGGCAGGGGGCCGCCAGTGAGCAGTACTTC. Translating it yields CASTLERQGAASEQYF.